The present entry profiles one T cell receptor beta chain with its context. At least ten counts were recorded for this clonotype. Its cognate antigen has yet to be identified. No base qualities exist here, and no much larger clone lies one base off it. Library method: 5' RACE. The sequencing machine was a NextSeq 500. Unique molecular identifiers were attached to individual cDNA molecules in the TCR library protocol so that sequencing error and PCR bias could be corrected. TCR alpha and beta chains were both sequenced, and the abundances of alpha and beta sequences in each sample were closely correlated with each other. In the authors' own workflow: Decombinator V4 was used to perform V gene, J gene and CDR3 annotation of TCR sequences. Expanded TCRs were defined as changing significantly between any two time points under a Poisson model with p below 0.0001. TCR abundances were normalised to the total number of TCRs sequenced in each sample and reported as counts per million. MAIT TCRs were defined by TRAV1-2 paired with TRAJ12, TRAJ20 or TRAJ33, and iNKT TCRs by TRAV10 paired with TRAJ18. VDJdb, accessed 1 November 2021, was searched for CMV, EBV and SARS-CoV-2 annotated TCRs, with TCRs annotated for multiple antigens excluded. TCRdb reworked the public reads: Q25 trimming with fastp, MiXCR clone assembly, productive beta chains retained. For every CDR3 protein sequence, its rows merge into one entry that carries the most common genes and DNA. None of the V and J calls come from the authors' own analysis; TCRdb made them. This sample lists over 50,000 distinct CDR3 sequences; roughly an eighth were detected once. Together, the top ten hold 2.9% of the sample.

This sample was taken from a study of early T cells in non-severe SARS-CoV-2 infection (dated by TCRdb to about 2021). For context, the study as a whole: Bulk RNA from unsorted whole blood was used for TCR sequencing, so alpha and beta chains could not be paired.

Study-wide conclusions, independent of this receptor: Matching against VDJdb was skewed toward anti-spike CD8 responses, likely underestimated virus-specific expansions, and missed private and CD4 specificities.

The V and J ends are trimmed by 4 bases and 3 bases, leaving 10 bases between them. The CDR3, cysteine through phenylalanine, is 14 amino acids long. Left in the record is the CDR3 DNA by itself, 42 bases read in frame from the first base. A case-control design nested within a healthcare worker cohort in London, UK, was used, with weekly nasopharyngeal swab PCR tests and blood sampling performed. Healthcare workers were enrolled in the week of the UK lockdown, from 23 to 31 March 2020, and were followed every week for up to roughly 15 weeks. The sequence links TRBV12-3 or TRBV12-4 to TRBJ2-1, with the D gene call left open. The source is an adult who was a healthcare worker with PCR-confirmed SARS-CoV-2 infection or an uninfected control (not recorded which). Sequencing input: whole blood. At the DNA level, the sequence is TGTGCCAGCAGTTCCGGCCTGTACTACAATGAGCAGTTCTTC. It encodes CASSSGLYYNEQFF.